This T cell receptor (beta chain) stems from a study of blood T cell repertoires in COVID-19. This clone appeared a few times. This CDR3 has 13 residues. Trimming removed 3 bases at V and 6 bases at J, with 12 bases between. Per the germline V gene, CDR1 is KGHSH and CDR2 is LQKENI. Repertoires were generated with immunoSEQ multiplex PCR, while TCRdb's copy carries only in-frame clones and drops some. This table holds 150,000 or so clones, around 89% found once. The TCR was taken from a woman aged 40 to 50 with acute or convalescent COVID-19. This chain uses TRBV18 with TRBJ2-7; D remains unclear. The sample consisted of peripheral blood. The DNA of the CDR3 is TGTGCCAGCTCACCGAGGCGTTCCGGCGAGCAGTACTTC. Translated, it gives CASSPRRSGEQYF.